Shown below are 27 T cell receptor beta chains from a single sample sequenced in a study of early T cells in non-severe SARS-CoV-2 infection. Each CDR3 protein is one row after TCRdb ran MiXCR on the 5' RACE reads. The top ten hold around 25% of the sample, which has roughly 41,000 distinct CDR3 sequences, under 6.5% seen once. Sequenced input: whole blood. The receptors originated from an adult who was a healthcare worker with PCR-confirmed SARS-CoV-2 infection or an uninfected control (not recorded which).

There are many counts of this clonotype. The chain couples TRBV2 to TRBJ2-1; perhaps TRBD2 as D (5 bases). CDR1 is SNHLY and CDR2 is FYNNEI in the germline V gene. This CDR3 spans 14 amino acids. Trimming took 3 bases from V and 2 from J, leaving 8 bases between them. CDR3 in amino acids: CASSEGSAYNEQFF. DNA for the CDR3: TGTGCCAGCAGTGAGGGTAGCGCCTACAATGAGCAGTTCTTC.

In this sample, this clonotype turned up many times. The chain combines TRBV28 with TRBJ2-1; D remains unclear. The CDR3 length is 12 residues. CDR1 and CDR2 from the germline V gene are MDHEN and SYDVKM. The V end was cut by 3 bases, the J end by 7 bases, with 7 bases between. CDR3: CASSLSINEQFF. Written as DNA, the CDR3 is TGTGCCAGCAGTTTGAGCATTAATGAGCAGTTCTTC.

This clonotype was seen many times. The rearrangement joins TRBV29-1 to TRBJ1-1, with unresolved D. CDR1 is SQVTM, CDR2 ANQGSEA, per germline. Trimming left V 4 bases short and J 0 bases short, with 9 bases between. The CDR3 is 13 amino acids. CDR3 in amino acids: CSVAQTMNTEAFF. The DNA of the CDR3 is TGCAGCGTTGCCCAGACCATGAACACTGAAGCTTTCTTT.

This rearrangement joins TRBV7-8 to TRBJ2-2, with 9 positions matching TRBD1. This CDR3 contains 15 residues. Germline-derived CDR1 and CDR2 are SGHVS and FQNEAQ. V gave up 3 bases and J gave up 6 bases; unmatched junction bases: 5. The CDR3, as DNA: TGTGCCAGCAGCTTTATAACAGGGGGCTCCGGGGAGCTGTTTTTT. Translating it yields CASSFITGGSGELFF.

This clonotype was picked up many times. The CDR3 here is CAIESGYTF. The CDR3 DNA is TGCGCCATCGAGTCGGGCTACACCTTC. The rearrangement uses TRBV5-1 and TRBJ1-2; D is undetermined. This CDR3 spans 9 amino acids. Germline V CDR1 and CDR2: SGHRS, YFSETQ. V was pared by 9 bases and J by 8 bases, with 8 bases between.

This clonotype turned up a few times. CDR3 in DNA: TGTGCCAGCAGCCCACAGGGGACTGGAAACACCATATATTTT. Residues: CASSPQGTGNTIYF. The V and J genes are TRBV7-6 and TRBJ1-3; 7 nucleotides align to TRBD1. In germline, CDR1 is SGHVS, CDR2 FNYEAQ. The V segment lost 5 bases and the J segment 2 bases; nucleotides outside the gene matches: 3. The CDR3 length is 14 residues.

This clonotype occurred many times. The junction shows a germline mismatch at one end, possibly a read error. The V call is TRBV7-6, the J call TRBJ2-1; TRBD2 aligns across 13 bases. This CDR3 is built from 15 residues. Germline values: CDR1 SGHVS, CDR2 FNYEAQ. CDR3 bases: TGTGTCAGCAGTTGGACTAGCGGGAGCGGGAATGAGCAGTTCTTC. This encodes CVSSWTSGSGNEQFF.

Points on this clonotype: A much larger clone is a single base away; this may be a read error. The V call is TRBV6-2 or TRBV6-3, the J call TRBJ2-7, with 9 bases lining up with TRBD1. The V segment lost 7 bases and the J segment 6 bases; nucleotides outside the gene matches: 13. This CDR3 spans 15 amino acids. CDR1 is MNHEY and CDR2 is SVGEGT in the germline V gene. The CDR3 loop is CASTKFRDRDGEQYF. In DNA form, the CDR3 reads TGTGCCAGCACCAAATTCCGGGACAGGGATGGCGAGCAGTACTTC.

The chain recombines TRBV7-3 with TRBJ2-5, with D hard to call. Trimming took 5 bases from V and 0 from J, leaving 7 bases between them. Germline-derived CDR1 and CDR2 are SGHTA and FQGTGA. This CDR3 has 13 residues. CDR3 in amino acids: CASSPTYQETQYF. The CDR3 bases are TGTGCCAGCAGCCCAACGTACCAAGAGACCCAGTACTTC.

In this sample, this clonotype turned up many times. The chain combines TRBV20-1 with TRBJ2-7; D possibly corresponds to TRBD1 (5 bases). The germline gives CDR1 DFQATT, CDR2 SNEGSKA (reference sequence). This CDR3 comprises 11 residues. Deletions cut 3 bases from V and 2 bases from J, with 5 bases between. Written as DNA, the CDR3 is TGCAGTGCTAGGGACACCTACGAGCAGTACTTC. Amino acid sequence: CSARDTYEQYF.

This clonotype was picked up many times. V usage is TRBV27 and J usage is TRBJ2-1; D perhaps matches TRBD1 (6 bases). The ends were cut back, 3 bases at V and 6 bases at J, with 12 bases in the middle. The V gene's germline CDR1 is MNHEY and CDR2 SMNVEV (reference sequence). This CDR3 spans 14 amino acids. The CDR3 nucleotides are TGTGCCAGCAGTTTCCGCAGGGGTGGCAATGAGCAGTTCTTC. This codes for CASSFRRGGNEQFF.

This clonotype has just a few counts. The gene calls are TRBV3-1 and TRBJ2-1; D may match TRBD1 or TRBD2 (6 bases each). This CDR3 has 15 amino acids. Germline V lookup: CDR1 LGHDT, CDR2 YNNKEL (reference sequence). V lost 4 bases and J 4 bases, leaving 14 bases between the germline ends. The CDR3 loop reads CASSRGAGAYNEQFF. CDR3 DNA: TGTGCCAGCAGCCGGGGGGCAGGTGCTTACAATGAGCAGTTCTTC.

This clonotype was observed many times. The chain's CDR3 is CASDRSHYEQYF. The DNA of the CDR3 is TGTGCCAGCGACAGGTCACACTACGAGCAGTACTTC. The chain is built from TRBV6-1 and TRBJ2-7, with D tentatively TRBD1 (6 bases). The CDR3 covers 12 residues. V lost 8 bases and J lost 3, with 11 bases in between. Per the germline V gene, CDR1 is MNHNS and CDR2 is SASEGT.

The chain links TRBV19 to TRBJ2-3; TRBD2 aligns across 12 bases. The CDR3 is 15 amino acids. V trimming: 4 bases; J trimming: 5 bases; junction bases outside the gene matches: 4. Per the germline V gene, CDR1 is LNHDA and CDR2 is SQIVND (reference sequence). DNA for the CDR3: TGTGCCAGTAGTACCCTAGCGGGGGGGCAAGATACGCAGTATTTT. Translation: CASSTLAGGQDTQYF.

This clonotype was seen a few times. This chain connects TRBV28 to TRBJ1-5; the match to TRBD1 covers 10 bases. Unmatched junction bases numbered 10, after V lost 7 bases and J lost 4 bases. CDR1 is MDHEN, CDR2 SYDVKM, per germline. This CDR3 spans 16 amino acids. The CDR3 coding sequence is TGTGCCAGCAACCTATCCGGACAGGGGGATAATCAGCCCCAGCATTTT. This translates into CASNLSGQGDNQPQHF.

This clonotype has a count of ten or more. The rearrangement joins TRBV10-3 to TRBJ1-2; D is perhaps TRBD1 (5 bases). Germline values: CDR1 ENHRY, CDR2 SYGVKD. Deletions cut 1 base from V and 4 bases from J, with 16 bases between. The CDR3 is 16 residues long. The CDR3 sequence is CAISEFGGPTGYGYTF. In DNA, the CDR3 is TGTGCCATCAGTGAGTTCGGGGGTCCCACGGGCTATGGCTACACCTTC.

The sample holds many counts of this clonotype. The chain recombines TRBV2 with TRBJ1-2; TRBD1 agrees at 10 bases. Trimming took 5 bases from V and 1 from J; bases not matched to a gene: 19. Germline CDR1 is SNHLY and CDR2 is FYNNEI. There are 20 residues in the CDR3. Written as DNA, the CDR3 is TGTGCCAGCAGTTACGGGACAGGGGCGCCCAGCGGGGGAGATAACTATGGCTACACCTTC. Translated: CASSYGTGAPSGGDNYGYTF.

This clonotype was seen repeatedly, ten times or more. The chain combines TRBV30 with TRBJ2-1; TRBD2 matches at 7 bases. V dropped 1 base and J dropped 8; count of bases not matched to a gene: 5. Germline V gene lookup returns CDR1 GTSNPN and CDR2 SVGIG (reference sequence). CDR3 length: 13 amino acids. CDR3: CAWSALGRDEQFF. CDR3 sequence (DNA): TGTGCCTGGAGTGCCCTGGGGAGGGATGAGCAGTTCTTC.

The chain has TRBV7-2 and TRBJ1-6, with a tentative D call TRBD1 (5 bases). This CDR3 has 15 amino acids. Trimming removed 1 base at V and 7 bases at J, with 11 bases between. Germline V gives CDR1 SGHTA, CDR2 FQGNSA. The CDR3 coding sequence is TGTGCCAGCAGCTTAGGCAGGGTAGACAATTCACCCCTCCACTTT. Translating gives CASSLGRVDNSPLHF.

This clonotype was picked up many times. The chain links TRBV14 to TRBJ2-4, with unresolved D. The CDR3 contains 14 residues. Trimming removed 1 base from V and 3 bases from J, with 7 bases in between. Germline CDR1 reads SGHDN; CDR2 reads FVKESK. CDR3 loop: CASSQAGGKNIQYF. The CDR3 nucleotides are TGTGCCAGCAGCCAAGCGGGCGGCAAAAACATTCAGTACTTC.

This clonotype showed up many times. The CDR3 nucleotides are TGTGCCAGCAACTTGGGGTACGGTCCCTACGAGCAGTACTTC. Translation: CASNLGYGPYEQYF. V usage is TRBV11-2 and J usage is TRBJ2-7; D call uncertain. The germline V gene encodes CDR1 SGHAT and CDR2 FQNNGV. V was clipped by 7 bases and J by 2 bases, with 15 bases between them. The CDR3 sequence is 14 residues long.

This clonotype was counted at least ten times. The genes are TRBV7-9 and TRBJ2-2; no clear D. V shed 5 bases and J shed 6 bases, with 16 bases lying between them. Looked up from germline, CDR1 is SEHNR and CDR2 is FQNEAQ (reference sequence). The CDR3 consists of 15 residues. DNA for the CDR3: TGTGCCAGCAGCCCTCGCGGCATTAGTTCCGGGGAGCTGTTTTTT. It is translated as CASSPRGISSGELFF. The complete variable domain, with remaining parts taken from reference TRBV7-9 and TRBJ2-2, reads DTGVSQNPRHKITKRGQNVTFRCDPISEHNRLYWYRQTLGQGPEFLTYFQNEAQLEKSRLLSDRFSAERPKGSFSTLEIQRTEQGDSAMYLCASSPRGISSGELFFGEGSRLTVL.

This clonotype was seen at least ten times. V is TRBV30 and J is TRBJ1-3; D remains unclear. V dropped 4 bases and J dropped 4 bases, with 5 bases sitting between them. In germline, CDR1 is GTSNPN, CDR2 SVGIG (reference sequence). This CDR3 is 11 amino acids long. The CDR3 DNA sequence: TGTGCCTGGACCACCGGAAACACCATATATTTT. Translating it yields CAWTTGNTIYF.

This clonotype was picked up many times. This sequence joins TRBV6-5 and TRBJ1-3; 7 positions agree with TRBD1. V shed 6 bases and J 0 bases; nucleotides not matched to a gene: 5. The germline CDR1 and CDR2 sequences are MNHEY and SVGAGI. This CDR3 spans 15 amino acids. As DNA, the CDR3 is TGTGCCAGCAGGGTGGGACAGTACTCTGGAAACACCATATATTTT. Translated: CASRVGQYSGNTIYF.

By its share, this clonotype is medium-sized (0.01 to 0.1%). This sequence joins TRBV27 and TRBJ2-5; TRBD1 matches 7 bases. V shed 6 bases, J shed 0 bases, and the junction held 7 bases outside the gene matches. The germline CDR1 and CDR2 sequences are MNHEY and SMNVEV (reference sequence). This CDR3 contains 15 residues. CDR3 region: CASSLTGSNQETQYF. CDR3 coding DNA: TGTGCCAGCAGCCTGACAGGGAGTAACCAAGAGACCCAGTACTTC.

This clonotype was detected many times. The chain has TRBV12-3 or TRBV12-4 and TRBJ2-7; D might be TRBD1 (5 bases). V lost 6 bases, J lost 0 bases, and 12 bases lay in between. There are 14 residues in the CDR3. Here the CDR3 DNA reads TGTGCCAGCAGCATGGGGCTCAGCTCCTACGAGCAGTACTTC. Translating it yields CASSMGLSSYEQYF.

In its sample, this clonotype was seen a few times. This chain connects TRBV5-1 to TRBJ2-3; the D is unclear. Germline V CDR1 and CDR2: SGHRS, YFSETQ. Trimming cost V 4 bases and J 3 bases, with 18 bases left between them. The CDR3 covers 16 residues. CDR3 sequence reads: CASSTYPSLGTDTQYF. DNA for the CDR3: TGCGCCAGCAGCACCTACCCCTCGCTGGGGACAGATACGCAGTATTTT.